These 14 T cell receptor beta chains originate from one sample sequenced in a study of blood T cell repertoires in COVID-19. Clones were sequenced by immunoSEQ multiplex PCR, and TCRdb holds only the in-frame ones, with some missing. The sample shows about 300,000 clones, 88% of them seen only once. Input material: peripheral blood. The source of these receptors is a woman aged 25 to 45 who had recovered from COVID-19.

In nucleotides, the CDR3 is TGTGCCAGCATAAGGACAGCGACTGCCAATGAGCAGTTCTTC. Its protein is CASIRTATANEQFF. J is TRBJ2-1 and V is TRBV7-9, with D perhaps matching TRBD1 (6 bases). This CDR3 contains 14 residues. Germline lookup yields CDR1 SEHNR and CDR2 FQNEAQ (reference sequence). V shed 7 bases and J shed 6 bases, with 16 bases lying between them.

The rearrangement joins TRBV7-9 to TRBJ2-2; TRBD1 matches at 9 bases. Germline V CDR1 and CDR2: SEHNR, FQNEAQ (reference sequence). The CDR3 extends over 15 amino acids. Germline trimming cut 6 bases from V and 5 bases from J; bases unmatched to any gene: 7. The CDR3 loop is CASSLQGAQTGELFF. The CDR3 DNA sequence: TGTGCCAGCAGTCTACAGGGGGCGCAAACCGGGGAGCTGTTTTTT.

The J gene is TRBJ1-1, the V gene TRBV10-3; no definite D call. The V and J ends lost 6 bases and 4 bases respectively, with 9 bases between them. Germline lookup yields CDR1 ENHRY and CDR2 SYGVKD. The CDR3 runs to 12 residues. The CDR3 DNA reads TGTGCCATCAGCGTACAGAGCACTGAAGCTTTCTTT. It translates to CAISVQSTEAFF.

The chain links TRBV6-5 to TRBJ1-1; 7 nucleotides line up with TRBD1. V shed 2 bases and J 3 bases; nucleotides not matched to a gene: 6. Per the germline V gene, CDR1 is MNHEY and CDR2 is SVGAGI. The CDR3 spans 15 residues. Here the CDR3 DNA reads TGTGCCAGCAGTTACGCATATACAGGGGACACTGAAGCTTTCTTT. Translation gives CASSYAYTGDTEAFF.

V and J are TRBV14 and TRBJ2-1, with D perhaps matching TRBD2 (5 bases). The germline V gene encodes CDR1 SGHDN and CDR2 FVKESK. This CDR3 spans 13 amino acids. Between the trimmed V and J ends, which lost 1 base and 4 bases, there was a span of 5 bases. The CDR3 coding sequence is TGTGCCAGCAGCCAAGGGACTTACAATGAGCAGTTCTTC. This translates into CASSQGTYNEQFF.

This sequence joins TRBV9 and TRBJ1-4, with D possibly TRBD1 on 5 matching bases. Looked up from germline, CDR1 is SGDLS and CDR2 is YYNGEE. The length of the CDR3 is 16 residues. The V end lost 4 bases, the J end lost 5 bases, and 18 bases lay between the germline ends. The CDR3 loop is CASSPRAQGKNEKLFF. The CDR3 DNA sequence: TGTGCCAGCAGCCCACGTGCCCAGGGAAAAAATGAAAAACTGTTTTTT.

This chain uses TRBV9 with TRBJ2-3; 7 positions agree with TRBD1. Per the germline V gene, CDR1 is SGDLS and CDR2 is YYNGEE. The CDR3 covers 15 residues. After removal of 2 bases from V and 1 base from J, the junction contained 4 bases not matched to a gene. CDR3 in amino acids: CASSVTGVGTDTQYF. CDR3 nucleotide sequence: TGTGCCAGCAGCGTTACAGGGGTCGGCACAGATACGCAGTATTTT.

The gene calls are TRBV30 and TRBJ1-6, with TRBD1 as a possible D gene (6 bases). The CDR3 covers 13 residues. Per germline, CDR1 GTSNPN and CDR2 SVGIG (reference sequence). The V and J ends lost 3 bases and 10 bases respectively, with 13 bases between them. The CDR3 is CAWREQGPSPLHF. The CDR3 DNA sequence: TGTGCCTGGAGGGAACAGGGCCCATCACCCCTCCACTTT.

The chain uses TRBV7-2 and TRBJ2-1; 7 bases match TRBD2. The junction had 7 bases not matched to a gene; V was cut back by 4 bases and J by 4 bases. Germline V gene lookup returns CDR1 SGHTA and CDR2 FQGNSA. CDR3 length: 15 residues. The CDR3 DNA is TGTGCCAGCAGCTCAGAGGTGGGGGGGTACAATGAGCAGTTCTTC. It specifies CASSSEVGGYNEQFF.

This chain uses TRBV5-1 with TRBJ1-1, with 7 nucleotides matching TRBD1. The CDR3 consists of 15 residues. The J segment lost 0 bases and the V segment lost 2 bases, leaving 4 bases of the junction unmatched. The germline V gene has CDR1 SGHRS and CDR2 YFSETQ. CDR3 loop: CASSFRDSLNTEAFF. The CDR3 DNA reads TGCGCCAGCAGCTTCCGGGACAGTCTGAACACTGAAGCTTTCTTT.

This clone was seen just once. This rearrangement joins TRBV9 to TRBJ2-7; D remains ambiguous. CDR1 and CDR2 from the germline V gene are SGDLS and YYNGEE. Between the trimmed V and J ends, which lost 0 bases and 5 bases, there was a span of 9 bases. This CDR3 comprises 13 residues. Here the CDR3 DNA reads TGTGCCAGCAGCGTAGCCTTACAGAACGAGCAGTACTTC. This translates into CASSVALQNEQYF.

The CDR3 DNA is TGTGCCAGCAGCCAAGGGGAGACGACTACAGAAATTTGCAATGAGCAGTTCTTC. It codes for CASSQGETTTEICNEQFF. The chain carries TRBV3-1 (or the pseudogene TRBV3-2) and TRBJ2-1; tentatively, D is TRBD2 (5 bases). Germline CDR1 and CDR2: LGHDT and YNNKEL (reference sequence). V lost 1 base to trimming and J lost 6 bases, with 22 bases between them. The CDR3 consists of 18 residues.

In its sample, this clone was seen once. V gene TRBV9 combines with J gene TRBJ2-2, with D possibly TRBD2 on 5 matching bases. This CDR3 is 16 amino acids long. Trimming pared 4 bases from V and 1 base from J, leaving 14 bases between. The germline V gene has CDR1 SGDLS and CDR2 YYNGEE. CDR3 in amino acids: CASSRSSGVNTGELFF. As DNA, the CDR3 is TGTGCCAGCAGCCGTAGCTCCGGGGTGAACACCGGGGAGCTGTTTTTT.

The chain employs TRBV3-1 (or the pseudogene TRBV3-2) and TRBJ1-6; D remains ambiguous. The germline CDR1 and CDR2 sequences are LGHDT and YNNKEL (reference sequence). CDR3 length: 13 residues. V was trimmed by 5 bases and J by 14 bases, leaving 16 bases between them. The CDR3 region has the DNA TGTGCCAGCAGCGAGTCCTACCCTTCCACCCTCCACTTT. This sequence encodes CASSESYPSTLHF.